These T cell receptor beta chains were read from a single sample in a study of cytomegalovirus exposure and HLA in healthy donors. Only in-frame clones appear in the TCRdb table, and some are missing; sequencing was by immunoSEQ multiplex PCR. The data show some 140,000 clones, around 83% seen once. The sequenced material came from PBMCs. Every receptor here comes from a male donor in good health and CMV-seropositive. Both conserved end residues are part of each CDR3. The order of the fields is clone size, V gene, D gene, J gene, CDR3 protein, CDR3 DNA. D genes are given only for firm matches. Part of the rows lack a size; the others show once, few, many or a class for expanded clones.

clone_size: -; v_call: TRBV6-6; d_call: -; j_call: TRBJ2-5; cdr3_aa: CASSYDSQETQYF; cdr3_nt: TGTGCCAGCAGTTACGACAGCCAAGAGACCCAGTACTTC
clone_size: once; v_call: TRBV6-1; d_call: -; j_call: TRBJ2-6; cdr3_aa: CASTPGAGANVLTF; cdr3_nt: TGTGCCAGCACTCCGGGAGCTGGGGCCAACGTCCTGACTTTC
clone_size: once; v_call: TRBV20-1; d_call: -; j_call: TRBJ2-7; cdr3_aa: CSASWGTEQYF; cdr3_nt: TGCAGTGCTAGTTGGGGGACTGAGCAGTACTTC
clone_size: -; v_call: TRBV9; d_call: -; j_call: TRBJ1-2; cdr3_aa: CASSPRVVGKNGYTF; cdr3_nt: TGTGCCAGCAGCCCGAGGGTGGTGGGAAAGAATGGCTACACCTTC
clone_size: once; v_call: TRBV7-7; d_call: TRBD1; j_call: TRBJ2-5; cdr3_aa: CASSLQGAETQYF; cdr3_nt: TGTGCTAGCAGCTTGCAGGGGGCCGAGACCCAGTACTTC
clone_size: -; v_call: TRBV7-9; d_call: -; j_call: TRBJ1-3; cdr3_aa: CASSLVSGPGNTIYF; cdr3_nt: TGTGCCAGCAGCTTAGTTTCAGGGCCTGGAAACACCATATATTTT
clone_size: -; v_call: TRBV5-1; d_call: TRBD1; j_call: TRBJ2-7; cdr3_aa: CASSSGTGAHGDYEQYF; cdr3_nt: TGCGCCAGCAGCTCCGGGACAGGGGCTCATGGGGACTACGAGCAGTACTTC
clone_size: -; v_call: TRBV19; d_call: TRBD1; j_call: TRBJ2-7; cdr3_aa: CASSIETGTGVPYEQYF; cdr3_nt: TGTGCCAGTAGTATAGAAACCGGGACAGGGGTTCCCTACGAGCAGTACTTC
clone_size: once; v_call: TRBV5-6; d_call: TRBD1; j_call: TRBJ2-7; cdr3_aa: CASSALGGESYEQYF; cdr3_nt: TGTGCCAGCAGCGCGCTAGGGGGCGAGAGCTACGAGCAGTACTTC
clone_size: -; v_call: TRBV6-1; d_call: TRBD2; j_call: TRBJ2-3; cdr3_aa: CASSEGGGLAGDTQYF; cdr3_nt: TGTGCCAGCAGTGAAGGGGGGGGACTAGCGGGAGATACGCAGTATTTT
clone_size: once; v_call: TRBV10-2; d_call: TRBD2; j_call: TRBJ2-3; cdr3_aa: CASTVASGTTDTQYF; cdr3_nt: TGCGCCAGCACAGTGGCTAGCGGGACTACAGATACGCAGTATTTT
clone_size: -; v_call: TRBV10-3; d_call: TRBD1; j_call: TRBJ1-1; cdr3_aa: CAIRSTGAGTEAFF; cdr3_nt: TGTGCCATCAGGAGTACAGGGGCGGGCACTGAAGCTTTCTTT
clone_size: few; v_call: TRBV9; d_call: -; j_call: TRBJ1-1; cdr3_aa: CASSVAPTRDTEAFF; cdr3_nt: TGTGCCAGCAGCGTCGCCCCCACCCGGGACACTGAAGCTTTCTTT
clone_size: -; v_call: TRBV6-1; d_call: TRBD1; j_call: TRBJ1-2; cdr3_aa: CASSEMKDRGYGYTF; cdr3_nt: TGTGCCAGCAGTGAAATGAAAGACAGGGGCTATGGCTACACCTTC
clone_size: -; v_call: TRBV14; d_call: TRBD1; j_call: TRBJ1-1; cdr3_aa: CASSSGTVNTEAFF; cdr3_nt: TGTGCCAGCAGCTCCGGGACAGTGAACACTGAAGCTTTCTTT
clone_size: once; v_call: TRBV5-6; d_call: -; j_call: TRBJ2-1; cdr3_aa: CASSLGGWDEQFF; cdr3_nt: TGTGCCAGCAGCTTGGGAGGGTGGGATGAGCAGTTCTTC
clone_size: -; v_call: TRBV10-3; d_call: TRBD1; j_call: TRBJ2-1; cdr3_aa: CAIRAGQGTNEQFF; cdr3_nt: TGTGCCATCAGAGCGGGACAGGGTACCAATGAGCAGTTCTTC
clone_size: -; v_call: TRBV7-9; d_call: TRBD1; j_call: TRBJ1-5; cdr3_aa: CASSMDRVDQPQHF; cdr3_nt: TGTGCCAGCAGCATGGACAGGGTGGATCAGCCCCAGCATTTT
clone_size: -; v_call: TRBV6-5; d_call: TRBD1; j_call: TRBJ1-1; cdr3_aa: CASSQGAPDTEAFF; cdr3_nt: TGTGCCAGCAGTCAGGGGGCGCCTGACACTGAAGCTTTCTTT
clone_size: -; v_call: TRBV4-1; d_call: TRBD1; j_call: TRBJ2-7; cdr3_aa: CASSQAGQGSYEQYF; cdr3_nt: TGCGCCAGCAGCCAAGCAGGACAGGGCTCCTACGAGCAGTACTTC
clone_size: -; v_call: TRBV27; d_call: TRBD2; j_call: TRBJ2-7; cdr3_aa: CASSATGTSSSEQYF; cdr3_nt: TGTGCCAGCAGTGCGACCGGGACTAGCAGCTCCGAGCAGTACTTC
clone_size: -; v_call: TRBV5-8; d_call: -; j_call: TRBJ2-3; cdr3_aa: CATPQTNAGDTQYF; cdr3_nt: TGTGCCACCCCCCAAACTAACGCGGGAGATACGCAGTATTTT
clone_size: -; v_call: TRBV9; d_call: -; j_call: TRBJ1-3; cdr3_aa: CASSVGDSRSGNTIYF; cdr3_nt: TGTGCCAGCAGCGTAGGAGACAGCCGCTCTGGAAACACCATATATTTT
clone_size: once; v_call: TRBV9; d_call: TRBD1; j_call: TRBJ2-2; cdr3_aa: CASTRGLNTGELFF; cdr3_nt: TGTGCCAGCACCAGGGGGCTTAATACCGGGGAGCTGTTTTTT
clone_size: -; v_call: TRBV15; d_call: -; j_call: TRBJ1-2; cdr3_aa: CATSRGQGINYGYTF; cdr3_nt: TGTGCCACCAGCAGAGGTCAGGGGATAAACTATGGCTACACCTTC
clone_size: -; v_call: TRBV6-5; d_call: -; j_call: TRBJ2-7; cdr3_aa: CASSEGGYEQYF; cdr3_nt: TGTGCCAGCAGTGAAGGGGGTTACGAGCAGTACTTC
clone_size: -; v_call: TRBV28; d_call: TRBD2; j_call: TRBJ2-5; cdr3_aa: CASRGGRGETQYF; cdr3_nt: TGTGCCAGCCGGGGGGGGCGAGGAGAGACCCAGTACTTC
clone_size: -; v_call: TRBV6-1; d_call: TRBD1; j_call: TRBJ1-1; cdr3_aa: CASRGGTGSTEAFF; cdr3_nt: TGTGCCAGCAGGGGTGGGACAGGCTCCACTGAAGCTTTCTTT
clone_size: once; v_call: TRBV27; d_call: TRBD2; j_call: TRBJ2-3; cdr3_aa: CASSSLGLAATDTQYF; cdr3_nt: TGTGCCAGCAGTTCGCTCGGCCTAGCGGCCACAGATACGCAGTATTTT
clone_size: -; v_call: TRBV2; d_call: -; j_call: TRBJ2-7; cdr3_aa: CASSVPGSGEQYF; cdr3_nt: TGTGCCAGCAGCGTCCCGGGGTCGGGCGAGCAGTACTTC
clone_size: -; v_call: TRBV6-5; d_call: TRBD1; j_call: TRBJ2-7; cdr3_aa: CASSTDRDSFYEQYF; cdr3_nt: TGTGCCAGCAGTACCGACCGGGACAGTTTCTACGAGCAGTACTTC
clone_size: -; v_call: TRBV19; d_call: TRBD2; j_call: TRBJ2-7; cdr3_aa: CASKGTSATSYEQYF; cdr3_nt: TGTGCCAGCAAAGGGACTAGCGCGACCTCCTACGAGCAGTACTTC
clone_size: few; v_call: TRBV9; d_call: -; j_call: TRBJ2-5; cdr3_aa: CASSVGGQGQETQYF; cdr3_nt: TGTGCCAGCAGCGTAGGTGGTCAGGGTCAAGAGACCCAGTACTTC
clone_size: -; v_call: TRBV5-1; d_call: TRBD2; j_call: TRBJ2-2; cdr3_aa: CASSFQSSGDGVGELFF; cdr3_nt: TGCGCCAGCAGCTTTCAGTCTAGCGGGGACGGTGTGGGGGAGCTGTTTTTT
clone_size: -; v_call: TRBV5-1; d_call: -; j_call: TRBJ2-2; cdr3_aa: CASSLASSGELFF; cdr3_nt: TGCGCCAGCAGCTTGGCTTCCTCCGGGGAGCTGTTTTTT
clone_size: -; v_call: TRBV11-2; d_call: -; j_call: TRBJ1-2; cdr3_aa: CASSLQPGPGNYGYTF; cdr3_nt: TGTGCCAGCAGCTTACAACCTGGCCCGGGAAACTATGGCTACACCTTC
clone_size: -; v_call: TRBV7-8; d_call: -; j_call: TRBJ1-2; cdr3_aa: CASSLGREGYGYTF; cdr3_nt: TGTGCCAGCAGCTTAGGGAGGGAAGGGTATGGCTACACCTTC
clone_size: -; v_call: TRBV7-8; d_call: -; j_call: TRBJ2-7; cdr3_aa: CASSLVLATSYEQYF; cdr3_nt: TGTGCCAGCAGCTTAGTATTAGCCACTTCCTACGAGCAGTACTTC
clone_size: -; v_call: TRBV7-2; d_call: TRBD2; j_call: TRBJ2-7; cdr3_aa: CASSLGAGGLNEQYF; cdr3_nt: TGTGCCAGCAGCTTAGGGGCGGGAGGGCTAAACGAGCAGTACTTC
clone_size: -; v_call: TRBV7-8; d_call: TRBD2; j_call: TRBJ2-7; cdr3_aa: CASSLQAGGPYEQYF; cdr3_nt: TGTGCCAGCAGCCTCCAAGCGGGAGGGCCCTACGAGCAGTACTTC
clone_size: -; v_call: TRBV11-3; d_call: -; j_call: TRBJ2-2; cdr3_aa: CASSLDRVSGELFF; cdr3_nt: TGTGCCAGCAGCTTAGATCGGGTTTCCGGGGAGCTGTTTTTT
clone_size: -; v_call: TRBV7-9; d_call: TRBD1; j_call: TRBJ1-1; cdr3_aa: CASSLLTGGTEAFF; cdr3_nt: TGTGCCAGCAGCTTACTGACAGGGGGCACTGAAGCTTTCTTT
clone_size: -; v_call: TRBV6-5; d_call: TRBD1; j_call: TRBJ1-1; cdr3_aa: CASSSPRGPNTEAFF; cdr3_nt: TGTGCCAGCAGTAGTCCCAGGGGGCCGAACACTGAAGCTTTCTTT
clone_size: -; v_call: TRBV9; d_call: TRBD2; j_call: TRBJ2-7; cdr3_aa: CASSVDLGLAREQYF; cdr3_nt: TGTGCCAGCAGCGTAGATTTGGGACTAGCGCGTGAGCAGTACTTC
clone_size: -; v_call: TRBV4-3; d_call: TRBD2; j_call: TRBJ2-7; cdr3_aa: CASSHSGTSGSYEQYF; cdr3_nt: TGCGCCAGCAGCCATAGTGGGACTAGCGGGTCCTACGAGCAGTACTTC
clone_size: -; v_call: TRBV19; d_call: -; j_call: TRBJ1-1; cdr3_aa: CASSIQQGSTEAFF; cdr3_nt: TGTGCCAGTAGTATTCAACAGGGAAGTACTGAAGCTTTCTTT
clone_size: -; v_call: TRBV7-8; d_call: TRBD1; j_call: TRBJ1-6; cdr3_aa: CASSNGHPRTGKDSPLHF; cdr3_nt: TGTGCCAGCAGCAATGGCCACCCTAGGACAGGGAAAGATTCACCCCTCCACTTT
clone_size: -; v_call: TRBV5-4; d_call: -; j_call: TRBJ2-3; cdr3_aa: CASSFEGGWTDTQYF; cdr3_nt: TGTGCCAGCAGCTTCGAGGGGGGGTGGACAGATACGCAGTATTTT
clone_size: -; v_call: TRBV5-6; d_call: TRBD1; j_call: TRBJ2-1; cdr3_aa: CASSGTAYNEQFF; cdr3_nt: TGTGCCAGCAGTGGGACAGCCTACAATGAGCAGTTCTTC
clone_size: -; v_call: TRBV27; d_call: -; j_call: TRBJ2-7; cdr3_aa: CASIGNRDYEQYF; cdr3_nt: TGTGCCAGCATAGGTAACAGGGACTACGAGCAGTACTTC
clone_size: few; v_call: TRBV18; d_call: TRBD2; j_call: TRBJ2-2; cdr3_aa: CASSGLAGDTGELFF; cdr3_nt: TGTGCCAGCTCCGGACTAGCGGGGGACACCGGGGAGCTGTTTTTT
clone_size: once; v_call: TRBV2; d_call: TRBD2; j_call: TRBJ2-5; cdr3_aa: CASTQGLAGETQYF; cdr3_nt: TGTGCCAGCACCCAGGGACTAGCGGGAGAGACCCAGTACTTC
clone_size: -; v_call: TRBV4-2; d_call: TRBD2; j_call: TRBJ2-7; cdr3_aa: CASSLTSGTGYEQYF; cdr3_nt: TGTGCCAGCAGCCTGACTAGCGGGACGGGGTACGAGCAGTACTTC